This is a list of T cell receptor beta chains from one sample in a study of shared clonotypes between healthy human individuals. Sequenced by immunoSEQ multiplex PCR; TCRdb stores in-frame clones only, minus some. The sample lists some 2,400,000 clones; nearly 97% were seen once. Sequences were obtained from naive CD4+ T cells sorted from blood. The source is a man between 18 and 29 years old in good health. Each CDR3 is given without its conserved first and last residue. Each record gives: V gene, D gene, J gene, CDR3 protein. A D gene is named only where the DNA matches it firmly.

V: TRBV6-1; D: NA; J: TRBJ1-5; CDR3: ASTQESNQPQH
V: TRBV2; D: NA; J: TRBJ1-4; CDR3: ASRLTASTEKLF
V: TRBV6-1; D: NA; J: TRBJ1-2; CDR3: ASSSEEGYGYT
V: TRBV6-1; D: TRBD2; J: TRBJ2-5; CDR3: ASSGGASGPRETQY
V: TRBV30; D: NA; J: TRBJ2-5; CDR3: AWTGVKTQY
V: TRBV18; D: TRBD2; J: TRBJ2-1; CDR3: ASSPPTMTSGSNNEQF
V: TRBV2; D: NA; J: TRBJ1-3; CDR3: ASSRSGVPGNTIY
V: TRBV2; D: NA; J: TRBJ1-4; CDR3: ASSEVEKLF
V: TRBV25-1; D: NA; J: TRBJ2-2; CDR3: ASSRGQGTGELF
V: TRBV28; D: TRBD2; J: TRBJ2-5; CDR3: ASSPSGGPETQY